The 27 T cell receptor beta chains listed next were all sequenced from one sample in a study of early T cells in non-severe SARS-CoV-2 infection (dated by TCRdb to the early 2020s). Library preparation employed 5' RACE. TCRdb shows the sequencer as NextSeq 500. In-frame beta chains were kept once TCRdb had trimmed the public reads at Q25 with fastp and called clones with MiXCR. Each record represents a unique CDR3 protein, reported with the most common genes and DNA among its rows. The sample data list about 52,000 distinct CDR3 sequences, and roughly 11% of these were observed just once. The ten most abundant clones make up about 13% of the sample. The sequenced material came from whole blood. The origin of the receptors is an adult who was a healthcare worker with PCR-confirmed SARS-CoV-2 infection or an uninfected control (not recorded which).

This clonotype was found many times. The V and J genes are TRBV7-9 and TRBJ1-1; no definite D call. The CDR3 spans 12 residues. V was shortened by 4 bases and J by 8 bases, with 11 bases between the two germline ends. Looked up from germline, CDR1 is SEHNR and CDR2 is FQNEAQ (reference sequence). Here the CDR3 reads CASSSTASEAFF. The CDR3 DNA reads TGTGCCAGCAGCTCGACTGCTTCCGAAGCTTTCTTT.

This clonotype was detected many times. The chain combines TRBV6-4 with TRBJ2-7; TRBD2 matches at 7 bases. V dropped 4 bases and J dropped 2; count of bases not matched to a gene: 11. The CDR3 has 16 amino acids. Germline lookup yields CDR1 MRHNA and CDR2 SNTAGT. The DNA of the CDR3 is TGTGCCAGCAGTGCGCAGCCGGGACTACCCACCTACGAGCAGTACTTC. Protein: CASSAQPGLPTYEQYF.

This sequence joins TRBV6-1 and TRBJ2-2, with unresolved D. Trimming pared 8 bases from V and 4 bases from J, leaving 8 bases between. From germline, CDR1 is MNHNS and CDR2 SASEGT. This CDR3 spans 12 amino acids. Here the CDR3 DNA reads TGTGCCAGCGCAGAGCTCACCGGGGAGCTGTTTTTT. It codes for CASAELTGELFF.

This clonotype was counted ten times or more. The chain uses TRBV5-1 and TRBJ1-4; perhaps TRBD1 as D (5 bases). Germline lookup yields CDR1 SGHRS and CDR2 YFSETQ. The V end lost 2 bases, the J end lost 8 bases, and 13 bases lay between the germline ends. The CDR3 is 14 amino acids. CDR3 nucleotides: TGCGCCAGCAGCTTTGGGCAGGGAAGCGAAAAACTGTTTTTT. Protein product: CASSFGQGSEKLFF.

A few counts support this clonotype. The chain combines TRBV12-3 or TRBV12-4 with TRBJ2-1; 12 bases match TRBD2. The J segment lost 13 bases and the V segment lost 7 bases, leaving 5 bases of the junction unmatched. The CDR3 contains 12 residues. In nucleotides, the CDR3 is TGTGCCAGCACTCAGACTAGCGGGGGACAGTTCTTC. Protein sequence: CASTQTSGGQFF.

This clonotype was recorded at least ten times. The chain joins TRBV11-2 to TRBJ1-6, with D maybe TRBD1 (5 bases). The germline gives CDR1 SGHAT, CDR2 FQNNGV. The CDR3 has 14 residues. Trimming removed 1 base at V and 5 bases at J, with 6 bases between. The CDR3 DNA follows: TGTGCCAGCAGCTTAGGGACACATAATTCACCCCTCCACTTT. Translating it yields CASSLGTHNSPLHF.

This chain links TRBV25-1 with TRBJ2-3; TRBD1 matches 8 bases. V dropped 4 bases and J dropped 3; count of bases not matched to a gene: 6. Germline V lookup: CDR1 MGHDK, CDR2 SYGVNS. This CDR3 contains 15 residues. This CDR3 is CASSAQGAMTDTQYF. CDR3 DNA: TGTGCCAGCAGTGCCCAGGGGGCGATGACAGATACGCAGTATTTT.

This clonotype appeared many times. This sequence joins TRBV5-1 and TRBJ2-7, with no clear D. The CDR3 totals 15 residues. Germline CDR1 reads SGHRS; CDR2 reads YFSETQ. Trimming shortened V by 1 base and J by 6 bases, and 17 bases separated the two germline ends. The CDR3 loop reads CASSLSATTAGEQYF. The CDR3, as DNA: TGCGCCAGCAGCTTGTCAGCGACCACCGCCGGCGAGCAGTACTTC.

This clonotype was picked up a small number of times. The V gene is TRBV7-2, the J gene TRBJ2-1, with no clear D. This CDR3 has 12 amino acids. Per the germline V gene, CDR1 is SGHTA and CDR2 is FQGNSA. Trimming shortened V by 1 base and J by 15 bases, and 13 bases separated the two germline ends. CDR3 protein: CASSLGSKSLFF. Written as DNA, the CDR3 is TGTGCCAGCAGCTTAGGTAGCAAGTCATTGTTCTTC. The entire variable domain, with the rest obtained from reference TRBV7-2 and TRBJ2-1, is as follows: GAGVSQSPSNKVTEKGKDVELRCDPISGHTALYWYRQSLGQGLEFLIYFQGNSAPDKSGLPSDRFSAERTGGSVSTLTIQRTQQEDSAVYLCASSLGSKSLFFGPGTRLTVL.

V and J are TRBV29-1 and TRBJ2-7, with unresolved D. CDR3 length equals 13 residues. Germline values: CDR1 SQVTM, CDR2 ANQGSEA. Trimming stripped 1 base from V and 3 bases from J, with 10 bases between. CDR3 nucleotides: TGCAGCGTTGAAGGCTTCAATGGCTACGAGCAGTACTTC. Translation gives CSVEGFNGYEQYF.

V is TRBV5-1 and J is TRBJ2-1; D is tentatively TRBD1 or TRBD2 (5 bases each). Germline CDR1 and CDR2: SGHRS and YFSETQ. V lost 1 base and J 4 bases, leaving 12 bases between the germline ends. CDR3 length equals 15 residues. The CDR3 DNA follows: TGCGCCAGCAGCTTGTTGGGGACCGAGTACAATGAGCAGTTCTTC. This encodes CASSLLGTEYNEQFF.

The chain carries TRBV6-1 and TRBJ2-3; D may correspond to TRBD1 or TRBD2 (5 bases each). Looked up from germline, CDR1 is MNHNS and CDR2 is SASEGT. The CDR3 contains 13 residues. Deletions cut 8 bases from V and 1 base from J, with 10 bases between. CDR3 region: CASGTPGTDTQYF. The CDR3 DNA reads TGTGCCAGCGGGACGCCGGGCACAGATACGCAGTATTTT.

A few counts support this clonotype. The V gene is TRBV7-9, the J gene TRBJ2-1; D might be TRBD1 (6 bases). The CDR3 is made up of 12 amino acids. CDR1 and CDR2 (germline): SEHNR, FQNEAQ (reference sequence). Between the trimmed V and J ends, which lost 5 bases and 8 bases, there was a span of 10 bases. The chain's CDR3 is CASSQTGHEQFF. The CDR3 DNA reads as TGTGCCAGCAGCCAGACAGGCCATGAGCAGTTCTTC.

This clonotype has at least ten counts. The V and J genes are TRBV9 and TRBJ2-2; tentatively, D is TRBD1 or TRBD2 (5 bases each). The CDR3 is 14 residues long. Trimming shortened V by 0 bases and J by 7 bases, and 10 bases separated the two germline ends. CDR1 and CDR2 from the germline V gene are SGDLS and YYNGEE. CDR3 sequence reads: CASSVGDHYGELFF. CDR3 coding DNA: TGTGCCAGCAGCGTAGGGGACCACTACGGGGAGCTGTTTTTT.

The CDR3 coding sequence is TGTGCCAGCAGTCGACAGGGTTTGAGTCAAGAGACCCAGTACTTC. Translation: CASSRQGLSQETQYF. The genes are TRBV12-3 or TRBV12-4 and TRBJ2-5; 7 nucleotides agree with TRBD1. The V and J ends lost 5 bases and 2 bases, in that order; junction bases with no gene match: 8. The CDR3 totals 15 residues.

The chain joins TRBV5-1 to TRBJ2-5, with a tentative D call TRBD1 (5 bases). The V and J ends lost 3 bases and 3 bases respectively, with 18 bases between them. Germline values: CDR1 SGHRS, CDR2 YFSETQ. The CDR3 is 16 amino acids. The CDR3 sequence is CASSWKPRQGEETQYF. In DNA, the CDR3 is TGCGCCAGCAGCTGGAAGCCCCGGCAGGGCGAAGAGACCCAGTACTTC.

This clonotype was seen only a few times. The genes are TRBV6-4 and TRBJ2-3; D is perhaps TRBD2 (6 bases). CDR3 length: 14 residues. The germline CDR1 and CDR2 sequences are MRHNA and SNTAGT. Trimming left V 3 bases short and J 3 bases short, with 10 bases between. CDR3 sequence reads: CASSDIGGTDTQYF. CDR3 sequence (DNA): TGTGCCAGCAGTGATATCGGGGGTACAGATACGCAGTATTTT.

This clonotype was counted at least ten times. The chain joins TRBV5-1 to TRBJ2-5; TRBD2 matches at 12 bases. The germline V gene has CDR1 SGHRS and CDR2 YFSETQ. With V trimmed by 2 bases and J by 3 bases, 11 bases remained unmatched. CDR3 length: 18 residues. The DNA for the CDR3 is TGCGCCAGCAGCTTCTGGCTAGCGGGAGGGCCCAGTAAAGAGACCCAGTACTTC. Translated, it gives CASSFWLAGGPSKETQYF.

This clonotype appeared a few times. The V gene is TRBV10-3, the J gene TRBJ2-1, with D tentatively TRBD1 (5 bases). V gave up 8 bases and J gave up 6 bases, with 8 bases separating them. CDR1 ENHRY and CDR2 SYGVKD come from the germline V gene. This CDR3 contains 11 residues. The CDR3 coding sequence is TGTGCCATCTCAAGGGGCAATGAGCAGTTCTTC. This encodes CAISRGNEQFF.

The V call is TRBV5-4, the J call TRBJ2-1; D is ambiguous. The germline V gene has CDR1 SGHNT and CDR2 YYREEE (reference sequence). V was pared by 2 bases and J by 5 bases, with 8 bases between. The CDR3 covers 13 residues. The CDR3 nucleotides read TGTGCCAGCAGCTTCCAGAGGCACAATGAGCAGTTCTTC. Its protein is CASSFQRHNEQFF.

The chain uses TRBV20-1 and TRBJ2-5, with D maybe TRBD1 (7 bases). The germline CDR1 and CDR2 sequences are DFQATT and SNEGSKA (reference sequence). CDR3 length equals 15 residues. Trimming pared 5 bases from V and 4 bases from J, leaving 20 bases between. CDR3 coding DNA: TGCAGTGCTGGAACTCAGGGGGGCAGAGGAGAGACCCAGTACTTC. Protein product: CSAGTQGGRGETQYF.

This clonotype has at least ten counts. This sequence joins TRBV9 and TRBJ1-1; possibly TRBD1 for D (5 bases). Germline assignment: CDR1 SGDLS and CDR2 YYNGEE. The CDR3 has 15 residues. Trimming shortened V by 2 bases and J by 5 bases, and 16 bases separated the two germline ends. This chain's CDR3 is CASSVGPEITTEAFF. The CDR3 coding sequence is TGTGCCAGCAGCGTGGGGCCGGAGATTACTACTGAAGCTTTCTTT.

This rearrangement joins TRBV10-3 to TRBJ2-3; D may be TRBD2 (5 bases). V was clipped by 0 bases and J by 2 bases, with 9 bases between them. The CDR3 contains 15 residues. Germline V lookup: CDR1 ENHRY, CDR2 SYGVKD. The CDR3: CAISESERPTDTQYF. CDR3 coding DNA: TGTGCCATCAGTGAGTCGGAGCGGCCCACAGATACGCAGTATTTT.

The table lists this clonotype with a few counts. V usage is TRBV9 and J usage is TRBJ2-3; perhaps D is TRBD1 or TRBD2 (5 bases each). CDR1 SGDLS and CDR2 YYNGEE come from the germline V gene. The V gene lost 4 bases and the J gene lost 2 bases, with 14 bases spanning the gap. This CDR3 comprises 15 residues. In nucleotides, the CDR3 is TGTGCCAGCAGCCCATTCGAGGGGCCCACAGATACGCAGTATTTT. Its protein is CASSPFEGPTDTQYF.

The V call is TRBV12-3 or TRBV12-4, the J call TRBJ1-2, with D tentatively TRBD1 (6 bases). The CDR3 runs to 14 residues. V shed 5 bases and J shed 0 bases, with 10 bases lying between them. DNA for the CDR3: TGTGCCAGCAGTCGAGGGGGAGCTAACTATGGCTACACCTTC. As protein: CASSRGGANYGYTF.

The chain recombines TRBV15 with TRBJ2-3; 8 positions match TRBD1. The V gene end was trimmed by 7 bases and the J gene end by 4 bases; junction bases not matched to a gene: 10. CDR1 is LNHNV, CDR2 YYDKDF, per germline (reference sequence). The CDR3 totals 15 residues. The CDR3 loop reads CATNPHDRGADTQYF. The CDR3 coding sequence is TGTGCCACCAACCCCCATGACAGGGGAGCAGATACGCAGTATTTT.

This chain links TRBV3-1 with TRBJ2-1; 7 bases are a match to TRBD1. The CDR3 has 14 residues. The V and J ends lost 4 bases and 6 bases, in that order; junction bases with no gene match: 6. Germline CDR1 and CDR2: LGHDT and YNNKEL (reference sequence). CDR3 sequence reads: CASSPPAGGNEQFF. DNA of the CDR3: TGTGCCAGCAGCCCCCCGGCAGGGGGCAATGAGCAGTTCTTC.